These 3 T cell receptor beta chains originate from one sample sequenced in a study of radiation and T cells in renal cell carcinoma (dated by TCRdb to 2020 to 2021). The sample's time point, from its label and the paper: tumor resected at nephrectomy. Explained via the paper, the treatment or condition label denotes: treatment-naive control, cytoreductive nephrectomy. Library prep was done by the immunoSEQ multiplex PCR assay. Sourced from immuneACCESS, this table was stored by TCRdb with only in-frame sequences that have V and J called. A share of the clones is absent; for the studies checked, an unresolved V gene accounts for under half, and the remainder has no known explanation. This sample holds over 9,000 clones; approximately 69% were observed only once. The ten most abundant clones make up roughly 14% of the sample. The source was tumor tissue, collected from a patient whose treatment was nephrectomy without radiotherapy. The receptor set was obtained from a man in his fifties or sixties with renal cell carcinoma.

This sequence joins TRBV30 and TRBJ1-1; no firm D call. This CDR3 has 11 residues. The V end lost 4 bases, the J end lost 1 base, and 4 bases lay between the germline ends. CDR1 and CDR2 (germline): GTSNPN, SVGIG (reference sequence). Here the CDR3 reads CAWNANTEAFF. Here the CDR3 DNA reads TGTGCCTGGAACGCGAACACTGAAGCTTTCTTT.

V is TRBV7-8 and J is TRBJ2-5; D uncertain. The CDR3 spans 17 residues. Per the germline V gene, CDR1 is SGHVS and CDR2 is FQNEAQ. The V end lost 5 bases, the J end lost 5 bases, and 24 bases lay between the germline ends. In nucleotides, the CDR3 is TGTGCCAGCAGCGCCTACCGGGCCACAGCGCCTGGGGAGACCCAGTACTTC. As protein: CASSAYRATAPGETQYF.

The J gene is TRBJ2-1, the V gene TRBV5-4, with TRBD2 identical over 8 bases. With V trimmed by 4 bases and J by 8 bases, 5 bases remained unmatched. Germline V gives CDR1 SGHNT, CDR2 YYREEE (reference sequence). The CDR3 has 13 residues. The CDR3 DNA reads TGTGCCAGCAGCCACAAACTAGCGGATGAGCAGTTCTTC. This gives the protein CASSHKLADEQFF. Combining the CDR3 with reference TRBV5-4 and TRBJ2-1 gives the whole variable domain ETGVTQSPTHLIKTRGQQVTLRCSSQSGHNTVSWYQQALGQGPQFIFQYYREEENGRGNFPPRFSGLQFPNYSSELNVNALELDDSALYLCASSHKLADEQFFGPGTRLTVL.